This T cell receptor (beta chain) was obtained from a study of control samples from healthy donors and cancer patients. The repertoire was sequenced with immunoSEQ multiplex PCR; TCRdb's copy has only in-frame clones and lacks some. The table shows approximately 49,000 clones, with approximately 86% occurring only once. The junction had 9 bases not matched to a gene; V was cut back by 8 bases and J by 4 bases. Germline V gives CDR1 SQVTM, CDR2 ANQGSEA. This CDR3 is 13 amino acids long. The receptor's source is a woman in her forties or fifties with lung cancer. The chain combines TRBV29-1 with TRBJ2-3; 7 nucleotides agree with TRBD2. Sequencing input: PBMCs. The CDR3 sequence: CSTLRAGADTQYF. CDR3 DNA: TGCAGCACGCTGAGGGCGGGGGCAGATACGCAGTATTTT.